The 22 T cell receptor beta chains below were found in one sample sequenced in a study of cytomegalovirus exposure and HLA in healthy donors. The assay was immunoSEQ multiplex PCR, and TCRdb's table has in-frame clones only and misses some. The sample shows fewer than 200,000 clones, 85% of them seen only once. Sequencing used PBMCs. The receptors here all came from a man aged 18 to 29 in good health and CMV-seropositive.

The V gene is TRBV5-4, the J gene TRBJ1-3; 7 bases are a match to TRBD1. CDR1 and CDR2 (germline): SGHNT, YYREEE (reference sequence). V dropped 4 bases and J dropped 0; count of bases not matched to a gene: 4. This CDR3 is 15 amino acids long. The CDR3 region is CASSRDSPSGNTIYF. For the CDR3, the DNA is TGTGCCAGCAGCCGGGACAGCCCCTCTGGAAACACCATATATTTT.

This clone was seen only a few times. The CDR3 loop reads CACGQRNTEAFF. DNA for the CDR3: TGTGCCTGTGGCCAAAGGAACACTGAAGCTTTCTTT. V gene TRBV30 combines with J gene TRBJ1-1; unclear D gene. Germline V gene data show CDR1 as GTSNPN and CDR2 as SVGIG (reference sequence). The CDR3 is made up of 12 amino acids. V was pared by 6 bases and J by 1 base, with 9 bases between.

V usage is TRBV7-8 and J usage is TRBJ2-1; 7 bases match TRBD2. The ends lost 1 base at V and 7 bases at J; junction bases unmatched: 13. Germline V gives CDR1 SGHVS, CDR2 FQNEAQ. The CDR3 extends over 17 amino acids. The CDR3: CASSLELGLGKGNEQFF. The CDR3, as DNA: TGTGCCAGCAGCTTAGAACTCGGACTAGGGAAAGGGAATGAGCAGTTCTTC.

The chain has TRBV5-1 and TRBJ2-7, with 14 bases identical to TRBD2. Per germline, CDR1 SGHRS and CDR2 YFSETQ. The CDR3 consists of 17 residues. The V gene end was trimmed by 3 bases and the J gene end by 2 bases; junction bases not matched to a gene: 7. The CDR3 is CASSWTSGGPITYEQYF. The CDR3 DNA reads as TGCGCCAGCAGCTGGACTAGCGGGGGGCCGATTACCTACGAGCAGTACTTC.

The gene calls are TRBV2 and TRBJ2-4, with 7 bases that match TRBD1. This CDR3 has 13 residues. Germline assignment: CDR1 SNHLY and CDR2 FYNNEI. J was trimmed by 2 bases and V by 5 bases; bases with no gene match: 0. The CDR3 nucleotides are TGTGCCAGCAGTAGGGGGCCCAAAAACATTCAGTACTTC. Translated: CASSRGPKNIQYF.

The V call is TRBV7-7, the J call TRBJ2-1, with TRBD2 matching 14 bases. Germline V gene sequence: CDR1 SSHAT, CDR2 FNYEAQ (reference sequence). The CDR3 is made up of 15 amino acids. V shed 5 bases and J 8 bases; nucleotides not matched to a gene: 5. In DNA form, the CDR3 reads TGTGCCAGCAGCCCGGGACTAGCGGGAGTTGATGAGCAGTTCTTC. It specifies CASSPGLAGVDEQFF.

V gene TRBV5-4 combines with J gene TRBJ2-7; TRBD1 agrees at 7 bases. The trim removed 2 bases at V and 2 bases at J, leaving 1 base unmatched. Germline V gene sequence: CDR1 SGHNT, CDR2 YYREEE (reference sequence). The CDR3 runs to 13 residues. CDR3 sequence: CASSFGTAYEQYF. CDR3 coding DNA: TGTGCCAGCAGCTTTGGGACAGCCTACGAGCAGTACTTC.

The chain combines TRBV4-1 with TRBJ1-5, with 10 bases that match TRBD1. Trimming at V came to 0 bases and at J to 5 bases, leaving 4 bases not matched to a gene. Per the germline V gene, CDR1 is MGHRA and CDR2 is YSYEKL. The CDR3 consists of 16 residues. CDR3 sequence: CASSQDSGTGDQPQHF. CDR3 coding DNA: TGCGCCAGCAGCCAAGATTCCGGGACAGGGGATCAGCCCCAGCATTTT.

This clone was detected only once. The chain carries TRBV6-5 and TRBJ2-7, with 8 positions matching TRBD2. The CDR3 contains 16 residues. Per germline, CDR1 MNHEY and CDR2 SVGAGI. J was trimmed by 2 bases and V by 4 bases; bases with no gene match: 10. The CDR3 nucleotides are TGTGCCAGCAGTTTATCGTGGGCTAGCGGGCCCTACGAGCAGTACTTC. Its protein product is CASSLSWASGPYEQYF.

V and J are TRBV4-2 and TRBJ2-6; TRBD2 matches at 9 bases. This CDR3 is built from 18 residues. The V gene's germline CDR1 is LGHNA and CDR2 YNFKEQ. V was clipped by 1 base and J by 2 bases; unmatched bases: 6. The DNA of the CDR3 is TGTGCCAGCAGCCAAGCTCCTAGCGGGATGGCTGGGGCCAACGTCCTGACTTTC. This translates into CASSQAPSGMAGANVLTF.

The rearrangement joins TRBV28 to TRBJ2-7; 8 bases are a match to TRBD2. The J segment lost 2 bases and the V segment lost 7 bases, leaving 7 bases of the junction unmatched. CDR3 length: 14 amino acids. Germline V gene lookup returns CDR1 MDHEN and CDR2 SYDVKM. The CDR3 nucleotides read TGTGCCAGCACCGAAGCGGGGGCCGCCTACGAGCAGTACTTC. This translates into CASTEAGAAYEQYF.

V gene TRBV5-6 combines with J gene TRBJ1-2; D may be TRBD1 (6 bases). Germline V CDR1 and CDR2: SGHDT, YYEEEE. There are 15 residues in the CDR3. The V end lost 6 bases, the J end lost 2 bases, and 17 bases lay between the germline ends. CDR3 nucleotide sequence: TGTGCCAGCAAGGTGGACAGAACGATGAACTATGGCTACACCTTC. This sequence encodes CASKVDRTMNYGYTF. Using reference TRBV5-6 and TRBJ1-2 for the parts outside the CDR3, the full variable domain is DAGVTQSPTHLIKTRGQQVTLRCSPKSGHDTVSWYQQALGQGPQFIFQYYEEEERQRGNFPDRFSGHQFPNYSSELNVNALLLGDSALYLCASKVDRTMNYGYTFGSGTRLTVV.

The CDR3 DNA reads TGTGCCAGCAGCGTAGGTAGGGGGCCGTTGAACGAGCAGTACTTC. Protein product: CASSVGRGPLNEQYF. V gene TRBV9 combines with J gene TRBJ2-7; 7 bases map to TRBD1. There are 15 residues in the CDR3. Germline CDR1 and CDR2: SGDLS and YYNGEE. V lost 0 bases to trimming and J lost 5 bases; unmatched junction nucleotides: 8.

The gene calls are TRBV29-1 and TRBJ2-5, with 13 bases identical to TRBD2. The CDR3 is 14 residues long. The junction had 8 bases not matched to a gene; V was cut back by 7 bases and J by 6 bases. From germline, CDR1 is SQVTM and CDR2 ANQGSEA. The CDR3 loop reads CSGRTSGGAKTQYF. CDR3 sequence (DNA): TGCAGCGGCCGAACTAGCGGGGGGGCGAAGACCCAGTACTTC.

The J gene is TRBJ1-2, the V gene TRBV7-2, with unresolved D. Germline values: CDR1 SGHTA, CDR2 FQGNSA. V lost 5 bases, J lost 4 bases, and 11 bases lay in between. The CDR3 is 13 amino acids. CDR3 nucleotide sequence: TGTGCCAGCAGCGGAGACGATAGCTATGGCTACACCTTC. Encoded protein: CASSGDDSYGYTF.

J is TRBJ2-3 and V is TRBV7-2; the match to TRBD2 covers 7 bases. Trimming took 0 bases from V and 3 from J; bases not matched to a gene: 3. The CDR3 spans 15 residues. CDR1 and CDR2 from the germline V gene are SGHTA and FQGNSA. The DNA of the CDR3 is TGTGCCAGCAGCTTAGCAACGGGAGGTACAGATACGCAGTATTTT. Encoded protein: CASSLATGGTDTQYF.

This chain uses TRBV28 with TRBJ1-1; a possible D gene is TRBD1 (5 bases). There are 16 residues in the CDR3. V lost 2 bases to trimming and J lost 4 bases, with 17 bases between them. Germline lookup yields CDR1 MDHEN and CDR2 SYDVKM. In DNA, the CDR3 is TGTGCCAGCAGTTTAGGGGGTGTGGGAGGGACCACTGAAGCTTTCTTT. Translated: CASSLGGVGGTTEAFF.

This chain uses TRBV27 with TRBJ2-7; the D is unclear. V lost 5 bases to trimming and J lost 4 bases, with 21 bases between them. CDR1 MNHEY and CDR2 SMNVEV come from the germline V gene (reference sequence). The CDR3 is 16 residues long. In DNA, the CDR3 is TGTGCCAGCAGTCCCCTCCACCTAAGCGATAGGTACGAGCAGTACTTC. Protein: CASSPLHLSDRYEQYF.

Worth noting for this clone: Other DNA sequences within the sample encode an identical CDR3. The chain is built from TRBV30 and TRBJ2-7, with 7 nucleotides matching TRBD2. With 1 base clipped from V and 0 bases from J, the junction kept 3 bases outside the gene matches. Germline V CDR1 and CDR2: GTSNPN, SVGIG (reference sequence). This CDR3 has 14 residues. In nucleotides, the CDR3 is TGTGCCTGGAGTGAAGGCGGGAGCTCCTACGAGCAGTACTTC. The encoded protein is CAWSEGGSSYEQYF. Full variable domain (outside the CDR3, taken from reference TRBV30 and TRBJ2-7): SQTIHQWPATLVQPVGSPLSLECTVEGTSNPNLYWYRQAAGRGLQLLFYSVGIGQISSEVPQNLSASRPQDRQFILSSKKLLLSDSGFYLCAWSEGGSSYEQYFGPGTRLTVT.

V and J are TRBV5-4 and TRBJ2-7, with D possibly TRBD2 on 5 matching bases. CDR1 and CDR2 from the germline V gene are SGHNT and YYREEE (reference sequence). Deletions cut 5 bases from V and 1 base from J, with 7 bases between. The CDR3 extends over 12 amino acids. The CDR3 coding sequence is TGTGCCAGCAGTGAGGGTTCCTACGAGCAGTACTTC. Its protein product is CASSEGSYEQYF.

The V gene is TRBV4-1, the J gene TRBJ2-1; 10 nucleotides agree with TRBD2. V lost 0 bases to trimming and J lost 8 bases; unmatched junction nucleotides: 4. Germline V gives CDR1 MGHRA, CDR2 YSYEKL. The CDR3 is 15 amino acids. CDR3 amino acids: CASSQDSAGGDEQFF. DNA of the CDR3: TGCGCCAGCAGCCAAGATTCAGCGGGAGGGGATGAGCAGTTCTTC.

The V gene is TRBV11-2, the J gene TRBJ2-3; perhaps TRBD1 as D (5 bases). Germline lookup yields CDR1 SGHAT and CDR2 FQNNGV. The V and J ends lost 5 bases and 2 bases respectively, with 11 bases between them. The CDR3 sequence is 14 residues long. CDR3 sequence: CASSQGAVTDTQYF. The CDR3 nucleotides read TGTGCCAGCAGCCAAGGGGCAGTCACAGATACGCAGTATTTT.